This TCR beta chain was recovered during a study of T cells after yellow fever vaccination. This clonotype has a handful of counts. Antigen specificity is unknown. Broader study findings: Most clones from primary vaccination resurfaced after the booster (about 95% CD4, over 75% CD8). Repertoires obtained by FACS sorting could include abundant clonotypes that entered as contaminants from the bulk population.

V lost 5 bases and J lost 1; bases outside the gene matches: 7. The CDR3 is 16 residues long. Germline assignment: CDR1 MNHEY and CDR2 SVGAGI. TCRdb reprocessed the 5' RACE reads with MiXCR, giving one entry per CDR3 protein. The repertoire consists of around 300,000 distinct CDR3 sequences, with approximately 12% occurring once and the leading ten covering 0.4% to 0.65%. The TCR originated in a man in his thirties or forties who received the YFV17D yellow fever vaccine. V is TRBV6-5 and J is TRBJ2-3; 9 nucleotides line up with TRBD1. The source was CD4+ T cells sorted from PBMCs, collected 45 days after the yellow fever booster vaccination. CDR3 bases: TGTGCCAGCAGTGTACTACAGGGGGCCGGCACAGATACGCAGTATTTT. It encodes CASSVLQGAGTDTQYF.